This T cell receptor (beta chain) was sequenced for a study of T cells in Graves' hyperthyroidism and ophthalmopathy. Study-wide points: The model predicted ophthalmopathy a median about 6.6 months before onset. A model built on 13 V-J features separated ophthalmopathy from stable hyperthyroidism.

Per the germline V gene, CDR1 is SQVTM and CDR2 is ANQGSEA. The CDR3 runs 16 residues. Trimming took off 0 bases at V and 4 bases at J, with 15 bases between the two ends. Amplification of TCR beta CDR3 regions was performed using RNA transcripts as template. First-round RT-PCR with HTBI primers amplified the TCR CDR3 region. TCRdb re-analysed the multiplex PCR reads in MiXCR, keeping a single row per CDR3 protein. The data contain approximately 590,000 distinct CDR3 sequences, more than 45% of them singletons. With regard to this clonotype: The antigen remains undetermined.

The TCR originated in a woman aged 18-30 years with Graves' hyperthyroidism. V is TRBV29-1 and J is TRBJ2-2; a weak D match, TRBD1 (5 bases). The sample consisted of peripheral blood or thyroid tissue (not recorded which). The CDR3 reads CSVEDPVGVGTGELFF. CDR3 bases: TGCAGCGTTGAAGATCCGGTAGGGGTAGGCACCGGGGAGCTGTTTTTT.